This TCR beta chain was identified in a study of T cell changes during pregnancy in multiple sclerosis (dated 2019 in TCRdb). About the investigation overall: The study examined how the T cell repertoire changed over the course of pregnancy in women with multiple sclerosis.

The library came from the immunoSEQ multiplex PCR assay. TCRdb's version of the immuneACCESS table is confined to in-frame rearrangements and falls short of the full clone set. An unresolved V gene accounts for under half of the shortfall where checked; the remainder is of unknown origin. The sample table holds more than 30,000 clones, of which 85% to 90% were seen once. The ten largest make up approximately 0.5% of the sample. Concerning this clone: Its antigen remains unidentified. Base-call qualities are not available, and no considerably larger clone is one nucleotide away.

Trimming removed 6 bases from V and 4 bases from J, leaving 12 bases between the germline ends. CDR1 MNHEY and CDR2 SVGAGI are derived from the germline V gene. CDR3 length: 13 amino acids, cysteine to phenylalanine. CDR3 DNA is the only sequence kept; it has 39 bases, read in frame from the first base. The chain joins TRBV6-5 to TRBJ1-2; the D gene lacks a confident call. Material: CD4+ T cells from peripheral blood mononuclear cells, obtained in the third trimester of pregnancy. This clonotype was obtained from a female donor in good health, enrolled as a control in a pregnancy study. The nucleotides read TGTGCCAGCAGCCCGCGGGTCACCTATGGCTACACCTTC. This sequence encodes CASSPRVTYGYTF.